This T cell receptor (beta chain) came from a study of T cell responses to AZD1222 COVID-19 vaccine. Trimming pared 6 bases from V and 8 bases from J, leaving 11 bases between. Germline values: CDR1 MRHNA, CDR2 SNTAGT. The CDR3 length is 13 residues. Measured with immunoSEQ multiplex PCR; TCRdb has only the in-frame clones, and not every one. The data show approximately 130,000 clones, 90% to 95% seen once. This clonotype originated in an adult in good health. The chain has TRBV6-4 and TRBJ1-6; tentative D call: TRBD1 (5 bases). The source material was peripheral blood, sampled on day 0 of AZD1222 vaccination. CDR3: CASSLRRDSPLHF. CDR3 coding DNA: TGTGCCAGCAGCTTACGCAGGGATTCACCCCTCCACTTT.